A selection of T cell receptor beta chains follows, all from one sample in a study of shared clonotypes between healthy human individuals. Measured with immunoSEQ multiplex PCR; TCRdb has only the in-frame clones, and not every one. Of hundreds of thousands of clones in the sample, 92% were seen once. Sequenced material: naive CD8+ T cells sorted from blood. The receptors originated from a man younger than 45 in good health. The CDR3 runs from the conserved cysteine through the conserved F or W.

j_call v_call cdr3_aa
TRBJ1-1 TRBV11-3 CASSLDRGRFEAFF
TRBJ1-2 TRBV4-3 CASSPKHETGGNYGYTF
TRBJ2-3 TRBV9 CASSSPERESTDTQYF
TRBJ2-6 TRBV27 CASAEYSGANVLTF
TRBJ2-7 TRBV28 CASRLSRTGPRGEQYF
TRBJ2-7 TRBV29-1 CSVVPLTTKNYEQYF
TRBJ2-3 TRBV27 CASSLTRTDTQYF
TRBJ2-7 TRBV7-9 CASSPNPTGSYF
TRBJ2-7 TRBV6-5 CASIVGYEQYF
TRBJ2-7 TRBV6-1 CASIEGLAGGPWEYEQYF
TRBJ1-5 TRBV6-6 CASSKGRESNQPQHF
TRBJ2-1 TRBV7-2 CASSLRGTLSSYNEQFF
TRBJ2-2 TRBV7-7 CASSRAGELFF
TRBJ1-3 TRBV6-5 CASSYSKISGNTIYF
TRBJ2-1 TRBV27 CASSLYTPGTPYNEQFF
TRBJ2-7 TRBV28 CASSPLEGGPEQYF
TRBJ2-1 TRBV5-1 CASSRYNEQFF
TRBJ1-1 TRBV7-9 CASSLPTGVNTEAFF
TRBJ2-7 TRBV7-9 CASSFEKYEQYF
TRBJ2-3 TRBV27 CASSLSRLGADTQYF
TRBJ2-2 TRBV30 CAWREIPGELFF
TRBJ1-1 TRBV7-7 CASSAGTGILDTEAFF
TRBJ2-1 TRBV6-1 CASSDWADSYNEQFF
TRBJ2-7 TRBV7-2 CASSHYRDYEQYF
TRBJ2-1 TRBV28 CASSARLAGAYNEQFF
TRBJ2-7 TRBV6-5 CASSYSIRQGLYEQYF
TRBJ2-2 TRBV19 CASKPQANTGELFF
TRBJ2-3 TRBV19 CASSIFATDTQYF
TRBJ1-5 TRBV4-3 CASSQESRGYNQPQHF
TRBJ1-3 TRBV9 CASSVEVGLSENTIYF
TRBJ2-3 TRBV9 CASSRGGGGITDTQYF
TRBJ2-2 TRBV7-8 CASSLGADRGAFARTGELFF
TRBJ2-1 TRBV10-3 CAISESILAGGNEQFF